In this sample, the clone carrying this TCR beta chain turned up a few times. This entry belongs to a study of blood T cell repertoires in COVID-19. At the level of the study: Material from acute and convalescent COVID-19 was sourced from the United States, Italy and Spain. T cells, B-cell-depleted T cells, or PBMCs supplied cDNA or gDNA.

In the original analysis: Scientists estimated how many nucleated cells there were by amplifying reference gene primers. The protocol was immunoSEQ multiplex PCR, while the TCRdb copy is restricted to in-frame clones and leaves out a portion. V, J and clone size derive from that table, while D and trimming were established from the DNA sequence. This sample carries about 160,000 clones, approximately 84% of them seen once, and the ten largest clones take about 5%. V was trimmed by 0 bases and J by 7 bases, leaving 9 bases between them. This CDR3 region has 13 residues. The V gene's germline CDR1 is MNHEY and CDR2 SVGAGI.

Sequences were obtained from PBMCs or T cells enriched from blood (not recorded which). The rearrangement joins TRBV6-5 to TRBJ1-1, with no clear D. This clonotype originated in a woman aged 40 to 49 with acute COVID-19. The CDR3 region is CASSYSKSREAFF. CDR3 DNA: TGTGCCAGCAGTTACTCGAAGAGCCGTGAAGCTTTCTTT.